A single sample is the source of the 26 T cell receptor beta chains below, sequenced in a study of cytomegalovirus exposure and HLA in healthy donors. The PCR made use of 60 Vbeta and 13 Jbeta primers. TCRdb's copy holds only in-frame clones and misses some; the assay was immunoSEQ multiplex PCR. The sample consists of roughly 100,000 clones, 80% of them appearing once. The sample consisted of PBMCs. Receptors were obtained from a man younger than 45 in good health and CMV-seropositive.

The CDR3 nucleotides read TGTGCCAGCAGGGGATTAGCGGGGGGTTACAATGAGCAGTTCTTC. This encodes CASRGLAGGYNEQFF. This rearrangement joins TRBV6-5 to TRBJ2-1; 10 nucleotides agree with TRBD2. The CDR3 sequence is 15 residues long. V trimming: 6 bases; J trimming: 4 bases; junction bases outside the gene matches: 6. Germline V gene data show CDR1 as MNHEY and CDR2 as SVGAGI.

The chain employs TRBV7-9 and TRBJ1-5; D gene unclear. Trimming cost V 4 bases and J 4 bases, with 8 bases left between them. Germline assignment: CDR1 SEHNR and CDR2 FQNEAQ (reference sequence). The CDR3 runs to 13 residues. CDR3 residues: CASSSRGNQPQHF. CDR3 DNA sequence: TGTGCCAGCAGCTCCCGGGGAAATCAGCCCCAGCATTTT.

V is TRBV4-1 and J is TRBJ1-1, with a possible D match to TRBD1 (6 bases). V was cut by 1 base and J by 0 bases, with 9 bases left in between. Germline CDR1 reads MGHRA; CDR2 reads YSYEKL. The CDR3 covers 15 residues. CDR3 DNA sequence: TGCGCCAGCAGCCAAGGAGGGGGACTGAACACTGAAGCTTTCTTT. As protein: CASSQGGGLNTEAFF.

This clone was counted only a few times. The chain recombines TRBV7-2 with TRBJ1-3; tentative D call: TRBD1 (5 bases). Germline V gene lookup returns CDR1 SGHTA and CDR2 FQGNSA. Trimming took 3 bases from V and 7 from J, leaving 13 bases between them. CDR3 length equals 14 residues. CDR3 sequence reads: CASSLQGYTNTIYF. The CDR3 region has the DNA TGTGCCAGCAGCTTGCAGGGTTACACCAACACCATATATTTT.

This clone was seen more than once but under ten times. The chain has TRBV29-1 and TRBJ2-3; maybe TRBD2 (6 bases). This CDR3 comprises 13 residues. Germline CDR1 is SQVTM and CDR2 is ANQGSEA. V gave up 4 bases and J gave up 3 bases, with 11 bases separating them. The CDR3 protein is CSVGGVGTDTQYF. The CDR3 nucleotides are TGCAGCGTTGGGGGGGTCGGTACAGATACGCAGTATTTT.

The chain links TRBV7-9 to TRBJ1-1, with D possibly matching TRBD1 (5 bases). The CDR3 covers 13 residues. Per germline, CDR1 SEHNR and CDR2 FQNEAQ (reference sequence). The V end lost 3 bases, the J end lost 10 bases, and 15 bases lay between the germline ends. CDR3 DNA: TGTGCCAGCAGCTTTGTCGGGGGTTCAGTAGCTTTCTTT. Amino acids: CASSFVGGSVAFF.

V and J are TRBV27 and TRBJ1-2, with TRBD1 matching over 8 bases. The CDR3 has 14 amino acids. The J segment lost 4 bases and the V segment lost 3 bases, leaving 4 bases of the junction unmatched. Germline CDR1 MNHEY, CDR2 SMNVEV (reference sequence). This chain's CDR3 is CASSFRGLAYGYTF. In DNA form, the CDR3 reads TGTGCCAGCAGTTTCAGGGGGCTAGCCTATGGCTACACCTTC.

The chain joins TRBV27 to TRBJ2-7; 8 positions agree with TRBD1. V lost 3 bases to trimming and J lost 3 bases; unmatched junction nucleotides: 1. The CDR3 runs 13 residues. CDR1 MNHEY and CDR2 SMNVEV come from the germline V gene (reference sequence). The CDR3: CASSFTGGYEQYF. Written as DNA, the CDR3 is TGTGCCAGCAGTTTTACAGGGGGCTACGAGCAGTACTTC.

The chain recombines TRBV4-3 with TRBJ1-5, with D tentatively TRBD1 (6 bases). The CDR3 is made up of 15 amino acids. Between the trimmed V and J ends, which lost 0 bases and 4 bases, there was a span of 10 bases. CDR1 and CDR2 from the germline V gene are LGHNA and YSLEER. This chain's CDR3 is CASSQDTGRNQPQHF. The CDR3 DNA reads TGCGCCAGCAGCCAAGATACAGGGAGAAATCAGCCCCAGCATTTT.

The chain uses TRBV7-8 and TRBJ1-6; 7 bases are shared with TRBD1. Losses at the gene ends were 5 bases for V and 3 bases for J; bases not matched to a gene: 10. CDR3 length: 17 residues. CDR1 and CDR2 from the germline V gene are SGHVS and FQNEAQ. CDR3 bases: TGTGCCAGCAGCCCAGGGGGACTTCCTGGCTATAATTCACCCCTCCACTTT. It is translated as CASSPGGLPGYNSPLHF.

The rearrangement uses TRBV27 and TRBJ2-1, with TRBD1 identical over 8 bases. The CDR3 has 14 amino acids. Germline trimming cut 6 bases from V and 2 bases from J; bases unmatched to any gene: 3. Per the germline V gene, CDR1 is MNHEY and CDR2 is SMNVEV (reference sequence). The CDR3 DNA reads TGTGCCAGCAGACAGACAGGGGCCTACAATGAGCAGTTCTTC. Translated, it gives CASRQTGAYNEQFF.

This clone was observed a few times. The chain links TRBV28 to TRBJ1-5, with D perhaps matching TRBD1 (5 bases). Germline-derived CDR1 and CDR2 are MDHEN and SYDVKM. V was clipped by 8 bases and J by 4 bases, with 18 bases between them. The CDR3 totals 15 residues. Here the CDR3 DNA reads TGTGCCAGCCTTGCTGGCGGACGGGGGAATCAGCCCCAGCATTTT. This sequence encodes CASLAGGRGNQPQHF.

The rearrangement joins TRBV2 to TRBJ2-5; no clear D gene. V lost 4 bases and J lost 2, with 11 bases in between. CDR1 is SNHLY, CDR2 FYNNEI, per germline. The CDR3 sequence is 14 residues long. The CDR3 DNA is TGTGCCAGCAGTGGGTCCTTTAGACAAGAGACCCAGTACTTC. Translation gives CASSGSFRQETQYF.

The chain joins TRBV11-2 to TRBJ1-6; no definite D call. Germline lookup yields CDR1 SGHAT and CDR2 FQNNGV. The CDR3 is 15 residues long. V gave up 1 base and J gave up 13 bases, with 17 bases separating them. The CDR3 loop reads CASSLGGGNSRPLHF. CDR3 sequence (DNA): TGTGCCAGCAGCTTAGGCGGCGGGAACTCCAGGCCCCTCCACTTT.

The rearrangement uses TRBV12-5 and TRBJ2-2; D call uncertain. The V gene lost 8 bases and the J gene lost 0 bases, with 7 bases spanning the gap. CDR1 is LGHNT, CDR2 FRNRAP, per germline. The CDR3 loop spans 13 amino acids. Here the CDR3 reads CASNPSNTGELFF. CDR3 sequence (DNA): TGTGCTAGTAATCCCTCGAACACCGGGGAGCTGTTTTTT.

A few counts support this clone. J is TRBJ1-5 and V is TRBV6-6; D is perhaps TRBD1 (6 bases). CDR1 is MNHNY and CDR2 is SVGAGI in the germline V gene (reference sequence). The V end lost 6 bases, the J end lost 0 bases, and 12 bases lay between the germline ends. The CDR3 has 15 amino acids. CDR3: CASRAGTISNQPQHF. The CDR3 DNA reads as TGTGCCAGCAGAGCCGGGACAATTAGCAATCAGCCCCAGCATTTT.

The chain uses TRBV10-3 and TRBJ2-7; maybe TRBD1 (5 bases). Trimming shortened V by 5 bases and J by 0 bases, and 14 bases separated the two germline ends. The CDR3 has 15 residues. Germline CDR1 and CDR2: ENHRY and SYGVKD. The DNA for the CDR3 is TGTGCCATCAGTCAGGGCCGTGTGAACTCCTACGAGCAGTACTTC. It yields the protein CAISQGRVNSYEQYF.

V usage is TRBV5-5 and J usage is TRBJ1-4, with TRBD1 matching 7 bases. Germline lookup yields CDR1 SGHKS and CDR2 YYEKEE (reference sequence). This CDR3 spans 15 amino acids. V lost 4 bases to trimming and J lost 3 bases; unmatched junction nucleotides: 6. CDR3 nucleotides: TGTGCCAGCAGCAGAATTGGACAGGCTAATGAAAAACTGTTTTTT. Encoded protein: CASSRIGQANEKLFF.

This chain uses TRBV5-1 with TRBJ1-5; 8 bases are a match to TRBD1. The germline gives CDR1 SGHRS, CDR2 YFSETQ. The V segment lost 2 bases and the J segment 8 bases; nucleotides outside the gene matches: 9. This CDR3 has 15 residues. The CDR3 nucleotides are TGCGCCAGCAGCTTAGGACAGGGAGTAAGTGAGCCCCAGCATTTT. This codes for CASSLGQGVSEPQHF.

J is TRBJ1-3 and V is TRBV4-3; TRBD1 might be the D (5 bases). Between the trimmed V and J ends, which lost 0 bases and 0 bases, there was a span of 9 bases. Germline CDR1 reads LGHNA; CDR2 reads YSLEER. CDR3 length equals 16 residues. The CDR3 protein is CASSQELQDSGNTIYF. CDR3 in DNA: TGCGCCAGCAGCCAAGAGCTACAGGACTCTGGAAACACCATATATTTT.

The J gene is TRBJ2-3, the V gene TRBV19; D is undetermined. The V gene's germline CDR1 is LNHDA and CDR2 SQIVND (reference sequence). Trimming removed 0 bases at V and 1 base at J, with 8 bases between. The CDR3 is 15 residues long. CDR3 loop: CASSIDLEGTDTQYF. The DNA of the CDR3 is TGTGCCAGTAGTATAGATCTCGAGGGCACAGATACGCAGTATTTT.

The chain recombines TRBV6-1 with TRBJ1-1; D is possibly TRBD1 (5 bases). The CDR3 is 13 amino acids. V lost 7 bases to trimming and J lost 6 bases, with 15 bases between them. Looked up from germline, CDR1 is MNHNS and CDR2 is SASEGT. The CDR3 sequence is CASTRYRGAEAFF. Written as DNA, the CDR3 is TGTGCCAGCACCCGCTATCGGGGGGCTGAAGCTTTCTTT.

A word on this clone: The sample contains more than one DNA sequence encoding this CDR3. The genes are TRBV5-1 and TRBJ2-7; maybe TRBD2 (6 bases). The ends were cut back, 4 bases at V and 4 bases at J, with 15 bases in the middle. From germline, CDR1 is SGHRS and CDR2 YFSETQ. The CDR3 runs 14 residues. The CDR3 DNA is TGCGCCAGCAGCCCCGGGACCGGAGGGTACGAGCAGTACTTC. Its translation is CASSPGTGGYEQYF.

The chain joins TRBV28 to TRBJ1-5; weak D call: TRBD1 (6 bases). Looked up from germline, CDR1 is MDHEN and CDR2 is SYDVKM. The V and J ends lost 10 bases and 7 bases respectively, with 20 bases between them. This CDR3 has 14 residues. CDR3 nucleotides: TGTGCCACTCAAACGGGGGGGGCCGGGCAGCCCCAGCATTTT. Translation: CATQTGGAGQPQHF. Together with reference TRBV28 and TRBJ1-5, the CDR3 gives the full variable domain: DVKVTQSSRYLVKRTGEKVFLECVQDMDHENMFWYRQDPGLGLRLIYFSYDVKMKEKGDIPEGYSVSREKKERFSLILESASTNQTSMYLCATQTGGAGQPQHFGDGTRLSIL.

V usage is TRBV7-9 and J usage is TRBJ2-7; 11 positions agree with TRBD2. The length of the CDR3 is 16 residues. From germline, CDR1 is SEHNR and CDR2 FQNEAQ (reference sequence). The trim removed 3 bases at V and 0 bases at J, leaving 4 bases unmatched. The DNA of the CDR3 is TGTGCCAGCAGCTTTCTTCTAGCGGGGGGCTCCTACGAGCAGTACTTC. Translating gives CASSFLLAGGSYEQYF.

This clone was observed a handful of times. The junction differs from germline at one of its ends, possibly a read error. V and J are TRBV7-7 and TRBJ2-1; no clear D gene. Germline V gene data show CDR1 as SSHAT and CDR2 as FNYEAQ (reference sequence). This CDR3 comprises 15 residues. CDR3 region: CASSLLTGNNNEQFF. The CDR3 DNA sequence: TGTGCTAGCAGCTTACTGACGGGTAACAACAATGAGCAGTTCTTC.